Detailed here is one TCR beta chain. Per the study methods: Amplification of reference gene primers was used by the study to estimate nucleated cell counts. Profiling relied on immunoSEQ multiplex PCR, and the TCRdb table lists in-frame clones only, not all of them. The DNA was the basis for D and trimming; V, J and clone size are from that table. The repertoire consists of tens of thousands of clones, with approximately 84% occurring once and the leading ten covering around 9.9%. The germline V gene encodes CDR1 SGHAT and CDR2 FQNNGV. The CDR3 covers 16 residues. V lost 1 base to trimming and J lost 4 bases; unmatched junction nucleotides: 10. The source of the sample is a study of blood T cell repertoires in COVID-19. About the research overall: COVID-19 samples collected from the United States, Italy and Spain covered acute and convalescent phases. T cells, B-cell-depleted T cells, or PBMCs provided the cDNA or gDNA that served as material.

The rearrangement links TRBV11-2 to TRBJ2-7, with 7 bases that match TRBD2. The sequenced material came from peripheral blood. This sequence was found in a man between 65 and 85 years old with active or convalescent COVID-19. The CDR3 sequence is CASSLVSRGGSYEQYF. For the CDR3, the DNA is TGTGCCAGCAGCTTAGTATCGCGGGGCGGGAGTTACGAGCAGTACTTC.